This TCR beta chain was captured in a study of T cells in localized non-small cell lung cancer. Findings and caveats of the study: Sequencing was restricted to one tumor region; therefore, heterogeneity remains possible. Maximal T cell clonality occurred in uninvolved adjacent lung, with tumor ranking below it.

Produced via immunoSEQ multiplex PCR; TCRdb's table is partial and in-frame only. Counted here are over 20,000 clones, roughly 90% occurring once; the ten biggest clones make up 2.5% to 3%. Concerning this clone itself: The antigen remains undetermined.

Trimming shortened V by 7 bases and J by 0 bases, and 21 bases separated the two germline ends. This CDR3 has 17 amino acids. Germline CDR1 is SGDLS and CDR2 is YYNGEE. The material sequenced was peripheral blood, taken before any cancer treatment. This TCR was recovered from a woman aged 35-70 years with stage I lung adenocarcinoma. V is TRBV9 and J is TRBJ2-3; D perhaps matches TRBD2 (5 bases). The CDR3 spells CASGLSTGVGSTDTQYF. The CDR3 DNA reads TGTGCCAGCGGCCTTTCTACCGGGGTGGGTAGCACAGATACGCAGTATTTT.